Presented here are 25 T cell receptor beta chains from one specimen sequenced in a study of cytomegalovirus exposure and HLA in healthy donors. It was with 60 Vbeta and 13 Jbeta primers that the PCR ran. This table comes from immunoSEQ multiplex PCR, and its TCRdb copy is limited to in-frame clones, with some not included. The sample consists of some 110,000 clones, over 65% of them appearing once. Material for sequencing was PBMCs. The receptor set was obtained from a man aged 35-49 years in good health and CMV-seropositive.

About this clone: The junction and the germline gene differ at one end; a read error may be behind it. The DNA for the CDR3 is TGCGCCAGCAGCCGGGACATCTCTGGGGCCAACGGCCTGACTTTC. It codes for CASSRDISGANGLTF. The rearrangement uses TRBV4-3 and TRBJ2-6; possibly TRBD1 for D (6 bases). The CDR3 has 15 amino acids. Germline CDR1 LGHNA, CDR2 YSLEER.

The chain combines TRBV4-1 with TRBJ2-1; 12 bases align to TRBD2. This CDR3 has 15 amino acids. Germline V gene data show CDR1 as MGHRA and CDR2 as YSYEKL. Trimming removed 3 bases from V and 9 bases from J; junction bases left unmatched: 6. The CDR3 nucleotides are TGCGCCAGCAGCCACCTAGCGGGAGGGACGGGTGAGCAGTTCTTC. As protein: CASSHLAGGTGEQFF.

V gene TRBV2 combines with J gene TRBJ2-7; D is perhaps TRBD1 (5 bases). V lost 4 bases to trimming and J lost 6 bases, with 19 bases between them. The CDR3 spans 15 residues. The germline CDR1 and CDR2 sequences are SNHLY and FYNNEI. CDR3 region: CASSALRGSLGEQYF. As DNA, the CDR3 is TGTGCCAGCAGTGCTTTAAGGGGCAGCCTGGGCGAGCAGTACTTC.

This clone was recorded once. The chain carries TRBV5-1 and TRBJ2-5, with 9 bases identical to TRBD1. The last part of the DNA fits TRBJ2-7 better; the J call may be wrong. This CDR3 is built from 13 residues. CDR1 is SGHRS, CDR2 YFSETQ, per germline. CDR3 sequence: CASSTGQGYEQYF. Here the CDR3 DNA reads TGCGCCAGCAGCACGGGACAGGGCTACGAGCAGTACTTC.

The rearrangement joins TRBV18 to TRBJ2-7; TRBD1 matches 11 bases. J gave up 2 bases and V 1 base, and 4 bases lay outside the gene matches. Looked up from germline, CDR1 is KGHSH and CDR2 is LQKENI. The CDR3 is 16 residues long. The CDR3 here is CASSPLGQGVTYEQYF. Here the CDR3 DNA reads TGTGCCAGCTCACCACTGGGACAGGGGGTGACCTACGAGCAGTACTTC.

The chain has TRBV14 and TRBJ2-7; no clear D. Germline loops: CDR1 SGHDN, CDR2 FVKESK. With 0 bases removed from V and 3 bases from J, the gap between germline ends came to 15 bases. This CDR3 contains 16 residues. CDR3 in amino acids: CASSQDGRLNYYEQYF. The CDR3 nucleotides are TGTGCCAGCAGCCAAGATGGTCGACTTAACTACTACGAGCAGTACTTC. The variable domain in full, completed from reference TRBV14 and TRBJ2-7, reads EAGVTQFPSHSVIEKGQTVTLRCDPISGHDNLYWYRRVMGKEIKFLLHFVKESKQDESGMPNNRFLAERTGGTYSTLKVQPAELEDSGVYFCASSQDGRLNYYEQYFGPGTRLTVT.

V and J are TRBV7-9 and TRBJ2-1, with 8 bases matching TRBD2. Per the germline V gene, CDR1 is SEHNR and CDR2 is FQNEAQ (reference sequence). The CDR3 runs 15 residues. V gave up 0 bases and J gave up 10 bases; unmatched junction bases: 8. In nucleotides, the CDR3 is TGTGCCAGCAGCTTAGCACTAGCGGCCGAGGGAGAGCAGTTCTTC. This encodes CASSLALAAEGEQFF.

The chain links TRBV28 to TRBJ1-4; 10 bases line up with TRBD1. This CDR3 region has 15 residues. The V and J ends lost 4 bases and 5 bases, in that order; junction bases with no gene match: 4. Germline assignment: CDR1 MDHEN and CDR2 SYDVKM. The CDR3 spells CASSSRTGGNEKLFF. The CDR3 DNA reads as TGTGCCAGCAGTTCTCGGACAGGGGGAAATGAAAAACTGTTTTTT.

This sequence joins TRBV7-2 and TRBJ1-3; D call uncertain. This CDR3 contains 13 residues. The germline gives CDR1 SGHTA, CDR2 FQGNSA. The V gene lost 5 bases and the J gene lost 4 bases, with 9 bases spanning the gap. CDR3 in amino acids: CASSPTGGNTIYF. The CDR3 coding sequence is TGTGCCAGCAGCCCGACGGGAGGAAACACCATATATTTT.

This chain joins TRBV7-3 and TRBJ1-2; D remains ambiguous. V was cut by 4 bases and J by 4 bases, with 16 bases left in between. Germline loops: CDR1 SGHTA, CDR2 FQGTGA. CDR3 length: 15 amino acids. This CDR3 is CASSYTAGDRYGYTF. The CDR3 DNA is TGTGCCAGCAGCTATACCGCCGGGGATCGCTATGGCTACACCTTC.

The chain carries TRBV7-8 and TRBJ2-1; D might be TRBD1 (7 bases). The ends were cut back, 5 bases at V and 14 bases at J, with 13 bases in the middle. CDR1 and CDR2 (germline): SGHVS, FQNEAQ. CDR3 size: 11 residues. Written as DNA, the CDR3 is TGTGCCAGCAGCCCAGACAGGGAGGAGTTCTTC. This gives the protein CASSPDREEFF. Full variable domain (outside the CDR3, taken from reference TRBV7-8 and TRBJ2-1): GAGVSQSPRYKVAKRGQDVALRCDPISGHVSLFWYQQALGQGPEFLTYFQNEAQLDKSGLPSDRFFAERPEGSVSTLKIQRTQQEDSAVYLCASSPDREEFFGPGTRLTVL.

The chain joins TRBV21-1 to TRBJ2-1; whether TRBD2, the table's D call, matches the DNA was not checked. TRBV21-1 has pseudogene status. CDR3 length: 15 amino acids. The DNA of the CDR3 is TGTGCCAGCAGCAAAGCGGATCCAGTCGGGGATAGGGAGTTCTTC. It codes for CASSKADPVGDREFF.

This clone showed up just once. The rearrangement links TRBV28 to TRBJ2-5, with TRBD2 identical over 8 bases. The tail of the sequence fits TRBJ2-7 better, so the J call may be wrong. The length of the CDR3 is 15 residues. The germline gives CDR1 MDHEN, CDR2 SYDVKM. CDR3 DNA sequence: TGTGCCAGCAGCCCTTCCGGGACTAGCTCCTACGAGCAGTACTTC. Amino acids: CASSPSGTSSYEQYF.

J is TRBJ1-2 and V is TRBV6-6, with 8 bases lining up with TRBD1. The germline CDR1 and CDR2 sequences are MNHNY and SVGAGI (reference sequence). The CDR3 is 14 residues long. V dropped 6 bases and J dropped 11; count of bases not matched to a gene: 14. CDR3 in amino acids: CASREGSTGGVYTF. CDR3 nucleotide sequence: TGTGCCAGCAGGGAGGGTTCCACAGGGGGAGTTTACACCTTC.

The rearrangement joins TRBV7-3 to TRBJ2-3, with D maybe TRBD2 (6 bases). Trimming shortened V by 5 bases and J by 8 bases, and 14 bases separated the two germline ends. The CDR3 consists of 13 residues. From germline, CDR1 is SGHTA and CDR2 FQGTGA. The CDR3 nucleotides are TGTGCCAGCAGCCCGCAGGGAGCGGGTACGCAGTATTTT. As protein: CASSPQGAGTQYF. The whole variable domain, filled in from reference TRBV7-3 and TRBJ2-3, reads GAGVSQTPSNKVTEKGKYVELRCDPISGHTALYWYRQSLGQGPEFLIYFQGTGAADDSGLPNDRFFAVRPEGSVSTLKIQRTERGDSAVYLCASSPQGAGTQYFGPGTRLTVL.

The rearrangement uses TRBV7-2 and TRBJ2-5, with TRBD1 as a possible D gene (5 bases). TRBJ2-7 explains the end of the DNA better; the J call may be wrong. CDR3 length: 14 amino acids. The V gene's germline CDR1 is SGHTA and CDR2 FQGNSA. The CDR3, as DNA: TGTGCCAGCAGTCCGCGGACAACCTACTACGAGCAGTACTTC. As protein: CASSPRTTYYEQYF.

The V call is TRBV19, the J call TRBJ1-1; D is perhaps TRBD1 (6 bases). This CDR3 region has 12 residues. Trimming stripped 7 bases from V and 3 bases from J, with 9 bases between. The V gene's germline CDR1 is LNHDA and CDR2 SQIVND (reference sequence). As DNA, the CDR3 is TGTGCCAGTACCTGGGGGCACACTGAAGCTTTCTTT. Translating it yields CASTWGHTEAFF.

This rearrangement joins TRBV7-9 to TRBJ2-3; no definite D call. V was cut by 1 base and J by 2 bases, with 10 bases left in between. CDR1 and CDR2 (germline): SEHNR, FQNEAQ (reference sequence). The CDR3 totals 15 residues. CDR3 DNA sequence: TGTGCCAGCAGCTTAGTTGGCATTAACACAGATACGCAGTATTTT. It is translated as CASSLVGINTDTQYF.

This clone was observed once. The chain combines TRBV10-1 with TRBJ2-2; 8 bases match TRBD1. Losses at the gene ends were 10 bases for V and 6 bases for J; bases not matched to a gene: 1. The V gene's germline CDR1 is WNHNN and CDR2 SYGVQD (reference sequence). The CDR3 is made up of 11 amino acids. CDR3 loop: CAKQGAGELFF. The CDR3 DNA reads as TGCGCCAAACAGGGGGCCGGGGAGCTGTTTTTT.

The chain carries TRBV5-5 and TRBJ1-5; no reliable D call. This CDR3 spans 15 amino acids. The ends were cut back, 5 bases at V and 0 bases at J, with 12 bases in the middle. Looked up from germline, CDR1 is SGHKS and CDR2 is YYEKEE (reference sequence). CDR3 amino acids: CASRPQENSNQPQHF. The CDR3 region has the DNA TGTGCCAGCAGGCCTCAGGAAAATAGCAATCAGCCCCAGCATTTT.

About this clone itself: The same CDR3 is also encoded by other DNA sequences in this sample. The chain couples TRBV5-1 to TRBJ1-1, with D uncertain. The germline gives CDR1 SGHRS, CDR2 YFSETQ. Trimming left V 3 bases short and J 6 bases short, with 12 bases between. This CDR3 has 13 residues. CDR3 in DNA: TGCGCCAGCAGCTCCCGTAGTTACTCTGAAGCTTTCTTT. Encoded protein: CASSSRSYSEAFF.

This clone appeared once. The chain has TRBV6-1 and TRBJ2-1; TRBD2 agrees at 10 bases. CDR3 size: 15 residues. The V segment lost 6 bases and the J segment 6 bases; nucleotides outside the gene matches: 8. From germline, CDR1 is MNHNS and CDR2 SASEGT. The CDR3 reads CASRATGTSVNEQFF. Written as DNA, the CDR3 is TGTGCCAGCAGGGCAACCGGGACTAGCGTCAATGAGCAGTTCTTC.

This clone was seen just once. The CDR3 nucleotides read TGTGCCAGCAGCCCGGGGCTAGCGGACCCAAACTACGAGCAGTACTTC. Protein product: CASSPGLADPNYEQYF. This chain links TRBV5-8 with TRBJ2-7; 7 positions agree with TRBD2. This CDR3 has 16 residues. With 4 bases clipped from V and 3 bases from J, the junction kept 13 bases outside the gene matches. The germline V gene has CDR1 SGHTS and CDR2 YDEGEE. The variable domain in full, completed from reference TRBV5-8 and TRBJ2-7, reads EAGVTQSPTHLIKTRGQQATLRCSPISGHTSVYWYQQALGLGLQFLLWYDEGEERNRGNFPPRFSGRQFPNYSSELNVNALELEDSALYLCASSPGLADPNYEQYFGPGTRLTVT.

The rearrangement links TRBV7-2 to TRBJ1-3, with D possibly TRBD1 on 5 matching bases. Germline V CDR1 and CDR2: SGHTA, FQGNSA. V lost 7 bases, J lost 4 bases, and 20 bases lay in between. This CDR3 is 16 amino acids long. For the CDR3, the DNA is TGTGCCAGCACCCCGACAGCAGGGTGGAACGGAAACACCATATATTTT. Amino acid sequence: CASTPTAGWNGNTIYF. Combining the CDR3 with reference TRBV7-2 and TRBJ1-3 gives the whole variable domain GAGVSQSPSNKVTEKGKDVELRCDPISGHTALYWYRQSLGQGLEFLIYFQGNSAPDKSGLPSDRFSAERTGGSVSTLTIQRTQQEDSAVYLCASTPTAGWNGNTIYFGEGSWLTVV.

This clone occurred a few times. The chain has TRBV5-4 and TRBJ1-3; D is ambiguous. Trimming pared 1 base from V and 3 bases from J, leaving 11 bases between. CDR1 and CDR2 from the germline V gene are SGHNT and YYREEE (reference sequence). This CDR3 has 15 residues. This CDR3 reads CASSLTGGIGNTIYF. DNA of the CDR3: TGTGCCAGCAGCTTGACCGGCGGGATTGGAAACACCATATATTTT.